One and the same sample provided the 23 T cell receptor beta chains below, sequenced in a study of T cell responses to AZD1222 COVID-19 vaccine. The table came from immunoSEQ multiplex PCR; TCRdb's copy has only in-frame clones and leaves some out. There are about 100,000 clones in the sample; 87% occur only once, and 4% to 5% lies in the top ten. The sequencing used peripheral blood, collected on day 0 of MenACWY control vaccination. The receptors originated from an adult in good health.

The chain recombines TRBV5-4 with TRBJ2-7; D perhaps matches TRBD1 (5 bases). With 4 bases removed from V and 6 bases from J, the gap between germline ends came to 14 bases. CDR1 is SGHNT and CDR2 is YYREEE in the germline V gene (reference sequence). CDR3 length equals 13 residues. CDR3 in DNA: TGTGCCAGCAGCGCTCGACAGAGTCCCGAGCAGTACTTC. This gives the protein CASSARQSPEQYF.

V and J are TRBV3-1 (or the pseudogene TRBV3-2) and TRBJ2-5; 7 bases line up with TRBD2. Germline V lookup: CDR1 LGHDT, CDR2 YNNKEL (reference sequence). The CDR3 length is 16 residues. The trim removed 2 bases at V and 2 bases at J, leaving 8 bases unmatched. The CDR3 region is CASSQRSSGQQETQYF. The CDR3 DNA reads TGTGCCAGCAGCCAAAGGTCTAGCGGACAACAAGAGACCCAGTACTTC.

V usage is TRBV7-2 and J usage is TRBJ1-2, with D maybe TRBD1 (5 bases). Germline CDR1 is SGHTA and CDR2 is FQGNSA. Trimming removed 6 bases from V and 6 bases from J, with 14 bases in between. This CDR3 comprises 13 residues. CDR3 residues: CASSPQGRDGYTF. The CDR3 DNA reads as TGTGCCAGCAGTCCTCAGGGCCGGGATGGCTACACCTTC.

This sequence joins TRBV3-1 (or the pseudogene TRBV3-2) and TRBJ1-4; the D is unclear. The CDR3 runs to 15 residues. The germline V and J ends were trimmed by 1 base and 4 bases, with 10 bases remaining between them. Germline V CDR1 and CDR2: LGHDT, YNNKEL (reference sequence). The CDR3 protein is CASSQVADFNEKLFF. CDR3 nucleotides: TGTGCCAGCAGCCAAGTTGCAGACTTTAATGAAAAACTGTTTTTT.

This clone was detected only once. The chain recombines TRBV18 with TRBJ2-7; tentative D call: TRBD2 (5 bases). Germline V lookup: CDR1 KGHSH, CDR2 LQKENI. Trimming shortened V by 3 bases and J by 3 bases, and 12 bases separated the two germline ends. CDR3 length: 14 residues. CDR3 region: CASSPQEGSYEQYF. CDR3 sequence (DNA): TGTGCCAGCTCACCTCAGGAAGGGAGCTACGAGCAGTACTTC.

The CDR3 here is CASSPRDTDTQYF. The CDR3 nucleotides are TGTGCCAGCTCCCCCAGAGACACAGATACGCAGTATTTT. The gene calls are TRBV18 and TRBJ2-3; D is unclear. V gave up 6 bases and J gave up 2 bases, with 9 bases separating them. Germline loops: CDR1 KGHSH, CDR2 LQKENI. CDR3 size: 13 residues.

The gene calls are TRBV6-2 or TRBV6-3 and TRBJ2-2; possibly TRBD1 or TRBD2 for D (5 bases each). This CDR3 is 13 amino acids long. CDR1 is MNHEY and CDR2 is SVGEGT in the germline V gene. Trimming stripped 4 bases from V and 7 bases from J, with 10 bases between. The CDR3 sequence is CASSWGPFGELFF. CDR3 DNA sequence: TGTGCCAGCAGTTGGGGACCCTTCGGGGAGCTGTTTTTT.

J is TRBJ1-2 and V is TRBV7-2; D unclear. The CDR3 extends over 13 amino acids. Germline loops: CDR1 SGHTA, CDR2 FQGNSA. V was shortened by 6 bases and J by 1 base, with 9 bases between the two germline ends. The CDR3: CASSPTHNYGYTF. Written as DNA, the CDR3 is TGTGCCAGCAGTCCGACGCATAACTATGGCTACACCTTC.

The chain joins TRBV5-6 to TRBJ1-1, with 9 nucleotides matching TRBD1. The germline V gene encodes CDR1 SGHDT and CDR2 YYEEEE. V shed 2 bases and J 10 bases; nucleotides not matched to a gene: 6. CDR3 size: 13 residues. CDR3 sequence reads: CASSLGTGKRAFF. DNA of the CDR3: TGTGCCAGCAGCTTAGGGACAGGGAAGAGAGCTTTCTTT.

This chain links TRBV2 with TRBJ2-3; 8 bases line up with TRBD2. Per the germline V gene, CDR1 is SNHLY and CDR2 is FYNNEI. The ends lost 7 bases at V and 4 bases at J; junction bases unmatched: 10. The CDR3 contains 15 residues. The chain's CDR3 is CASTTRSGSSDTQYF. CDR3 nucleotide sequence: TGTGCCAGCACGACGCGAAGCGGGAGCTCAGATACGCAGTATTTT.

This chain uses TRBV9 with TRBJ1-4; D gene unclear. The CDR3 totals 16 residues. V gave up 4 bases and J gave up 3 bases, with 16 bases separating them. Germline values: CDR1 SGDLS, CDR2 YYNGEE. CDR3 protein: CASSRALGLSNEKLFF. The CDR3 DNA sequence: TGTGCCAGCAGCCGTGCGTTAGGACTTTCTAATGAAAAACTGTTTTTT.

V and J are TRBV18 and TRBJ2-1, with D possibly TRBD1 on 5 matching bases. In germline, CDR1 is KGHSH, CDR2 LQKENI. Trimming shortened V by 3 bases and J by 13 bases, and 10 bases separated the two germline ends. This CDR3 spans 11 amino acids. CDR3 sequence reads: CASSPDREQFF. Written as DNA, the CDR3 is TGTGCCAGCTCACCTGACAGAGAACAGTTCTTC.

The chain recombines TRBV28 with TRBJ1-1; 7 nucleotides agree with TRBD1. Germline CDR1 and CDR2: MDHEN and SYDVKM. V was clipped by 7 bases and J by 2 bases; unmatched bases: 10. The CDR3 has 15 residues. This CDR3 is CASITGGTANTEAFF. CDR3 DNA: TGTGCCAGCATAACTGGGGGGACAGCTAACACTGAAGCTTTCTTT. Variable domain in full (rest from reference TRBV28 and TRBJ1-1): DVKVTQSSRYLVKRTGEKVFLECVQDMDHENMFWYRQDPGLGLRLIYFSYDVKMKEKGDIPEGYSVSREKKERFSLILESASTNQTSMYLCASITGGTANTEAFFGQGTRLTVV.

The CDR3 spells CASSWTGNTEAFF. CDR3 nucleotide sequence: TGTGCCAGCAGTTGGACAGGGAACACTGAAGCTTTCTTT. The genes are TRBV12-3 or TRBV12-4 and TRBJ1-1; 7 nucleotides match TRBD1. Trimming took 4 bases from V and 1 from J; bases not matched to a gene: 0. The CDR3 runs to 13 residues.

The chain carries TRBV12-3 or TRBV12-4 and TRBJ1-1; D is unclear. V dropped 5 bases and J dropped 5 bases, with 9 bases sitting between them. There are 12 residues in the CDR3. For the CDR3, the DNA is TGTGCCAGCAGTCCGACATGGACTGAAGCTTTCTTT. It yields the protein CASSPTWTEAFF.

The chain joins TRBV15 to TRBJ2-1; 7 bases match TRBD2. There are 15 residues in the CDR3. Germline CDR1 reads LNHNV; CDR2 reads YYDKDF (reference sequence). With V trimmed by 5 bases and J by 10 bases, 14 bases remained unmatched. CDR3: CATSAPWGTGGEQFF. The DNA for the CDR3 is TGTGCCACCAGCGCCCCTTGGGGGACCGGGGGGGAGCAGTTCTTC.

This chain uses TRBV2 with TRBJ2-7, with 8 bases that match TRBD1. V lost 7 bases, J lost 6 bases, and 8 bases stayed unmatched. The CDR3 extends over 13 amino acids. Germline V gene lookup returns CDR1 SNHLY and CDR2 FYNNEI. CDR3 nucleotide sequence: TGTGCCAGCATGGACAGGGAGAGGCGCGAGCAGTACTTC. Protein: CASMDRERREQYF.

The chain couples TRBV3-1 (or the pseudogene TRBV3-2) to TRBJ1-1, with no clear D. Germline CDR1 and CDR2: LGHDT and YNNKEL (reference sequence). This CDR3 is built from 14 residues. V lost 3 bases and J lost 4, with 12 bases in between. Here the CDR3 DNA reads TGTGCCAGCAGCCAGGGAATGGGGAGCACTGAAGCTTTCTTT. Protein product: CASSQGMGSTEAFF.

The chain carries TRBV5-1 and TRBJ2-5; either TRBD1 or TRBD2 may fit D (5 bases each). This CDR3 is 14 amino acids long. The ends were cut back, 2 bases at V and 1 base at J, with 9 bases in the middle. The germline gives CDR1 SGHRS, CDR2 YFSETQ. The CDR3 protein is CASSFLGGQETQYF. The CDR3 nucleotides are TGCGCCAGCAGCTTTCTTGGGGGCCAAGAGACCCAGTACTTC.

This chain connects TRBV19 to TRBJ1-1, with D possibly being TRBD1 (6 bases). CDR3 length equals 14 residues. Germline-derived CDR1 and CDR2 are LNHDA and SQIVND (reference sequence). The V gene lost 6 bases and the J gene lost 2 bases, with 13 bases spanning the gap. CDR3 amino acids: CASSQRTANTEAFF. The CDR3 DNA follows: TGTGCCAGTAGCCAAAGGACAGCCAACACTGAAGCTTTCTTT. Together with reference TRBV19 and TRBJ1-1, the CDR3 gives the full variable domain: DGGITQSPKYLFRKEGQNVTLSCEQNLNHDAMYWYRQDPGQGLRLIYYSQIVNDFQKGDIAEGYSVSREKKESFPLTVTSAQKNPTAFYLCASSQRTANTEAFFGQGTRLTVV.

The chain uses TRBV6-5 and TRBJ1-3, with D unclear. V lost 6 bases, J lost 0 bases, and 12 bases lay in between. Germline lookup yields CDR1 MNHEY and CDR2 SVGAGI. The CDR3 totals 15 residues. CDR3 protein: CASSPGRSSGNTIYF. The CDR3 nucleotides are TGTGCCAGCAGCCCCGGACGGTCCTCTGGAAACACCATATATTTT.

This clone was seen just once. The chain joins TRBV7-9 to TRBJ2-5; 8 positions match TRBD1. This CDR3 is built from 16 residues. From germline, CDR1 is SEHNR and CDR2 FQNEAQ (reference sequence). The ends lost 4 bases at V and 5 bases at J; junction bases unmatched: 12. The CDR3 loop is CASSSIIQGVWETQYF. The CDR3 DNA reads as TGTGCCAGCAGCTCCATAATACAGGGGGTTTGGGAGACCCAGTACTTC. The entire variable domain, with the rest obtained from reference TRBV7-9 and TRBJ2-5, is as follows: DTGVSQNPRHKITKRGQNVTFRCDPISEHNRLYWYRQTLGQGPEFLTYFQNEAQLEKSRLLSDRFSAERPKGSFSTLEIQRTEQGDSAMYLCASSSIIQGVWETQYFGPGTRLLVL.

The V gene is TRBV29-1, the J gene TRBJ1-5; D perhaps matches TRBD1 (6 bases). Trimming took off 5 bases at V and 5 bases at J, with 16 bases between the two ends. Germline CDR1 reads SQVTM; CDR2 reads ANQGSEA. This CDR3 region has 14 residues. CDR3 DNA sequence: TGCAGCGTTCGTCAGGGGTCCTGGGATCAGCCCCAGCATTTT. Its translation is CSVRQGSWDQPQHF.